This T cell receptor (beta chain) was sequenced for a study of shared clonotypes between healthy human individuals. Study outcomes and limitations: Generally, naive subsets came out with larger estimated richness than memory subsets. The study found roughly 5% of naive CD4 clonotypes shared across several donors. Researchers sampled only blood; tissue repertoires likely differ.

It was CD45RO-negative cells, positively selected for CCR7, that made up naive CD8 cells, with terminally differentiated effector memory CD45RA+ cells excluded. Turning to this clone: The antigen is unknown.

The CDR3 totals 15 residues. Germline-derived CDR1 and CDR2 are MNHEY and SVGAGI. V was clipped by 0 bases and J by 4 bases; unmatched bases: 5. The repertoire was sequenced with immunoSEQ multiplex PCR; TCRdb's copy has only in-frame clones and lacks some. The table has millions of clones, roughly 91% seen once. Sequencing input: naive CD8+ T cells from PBMCs. The V call is TRBV6-5, the J call TRBJ2-5; 7 bases match TRBD2. The TCR was taken from a man in his late teens or twenties in good health. Some clones in this sample may be carry-over from other donors' samples. CDR3 DNA sequence: TGTGCCAGCAGTTACTCGCGGCGGGAGAGAGAGACCCAGTACTTC. As protein: CASSYSRRERETQYF.